Listed below are T cell receptor beta chains from one sample, sequenced in a study of Ad26.COV2.S vaccination and SARS-CoV-2 variants. Method: immunoSEQ multiplex PCR; TCRdb's copy keeps in-frame clones and lacks some. The table includes roughly 320,000 clones, 80% to 90% detected once. The sequenced sample was peripheral blood, obtained in a trial of Ad26.COV2.S vaccine versus placebo. These receptors originate from a person aged 18-60 years who received the Ad26.COV2.S COVID-19 vaccine or a placebo. The CDR3 runs from the conserved cysteine through the conserved F or W. Fields, in order: J gene, clone size, V gene, CDR3 protein. Clone size is shown for a subset of rows, as once, few, many or a class of expanded clone.

J gene: TRBJ1-2; clone size: once; V gene: TRBV2; CDR3 protein: CASSVGQGGYGYTF
J gene: TRBJ2-3; clone size: -; V gene: TRBV7-9; CDR3 protein: CASSLERITDTQYF
J gene: TRBJ2-2; clone size: -; V gene: TRBV14; CDR3 protein: CASSLPRGGPGTGELFF
J gene: TRBJ1-4; clone size: -; V gene: TRBV29-1; CDR3 protein: CSVQGDEKLFF
J gene: TRBJ1-1; clone size: -; V gene: TRBV5-6; CDR3 protein: CASSDRRETEAFF
J gene: TRBJ2-4; clone size: -; V gene: TRBV7-2; CDR3 protein: CASSLEAGPPKNIQYF
J gene: TRBJ1-5; clone size: -; V gene: TRBV5-1; CDR3 protein: CASSLTQGSQPQHF
J gene: TRBJ1-4; clone size: -; V gene: TRBV27; CDR3 protein: CASSLSGQANEKLFF
J gene: TRBJ1-6; clone size: -; V gene: TRBV7-8; CDR3 protein: CASSTTGAHNSPLHF
J gene: TRBJ1-4; clone size: once; V gene: TRBV18; CDR3 protein: CASSPDGTGEEKLFF
J gene: TRBJ2-1; clone size: -; V gene: TRBV7-9; CDR3 protein: CASSLGETGVNEQFF
J gene: TRBJ1-2; clone size: -; V gene: TRBV30; CDR3 protein: CAWAYQGGGYTF
J gene: TRBJ2-1; clone size: -; V gene: TRBV11-3; CDR3 protein: CASSGGSSYNEQFF
J gene: TRBJ1-3; clone size: -; V gene: TRBV6-5; CDR3 protein: CASSRTGLGNTIYF
J gene: TRBJ2-7; clone size: once; V gene: TRBV25-1; CDR3 protein: CASSDSRGLGLAYEQYF
J gene: TRBJ1-1; clone size: -; V gene: TRBV3-1/TRBV3-2; CDR3 protein: CASSQDFTEAFF
J gene: TRBJ2-5; clone size: -; V gene: TRBV7-9; CDR3 protein: CASSSVVGGGETQYF
J gene: TRBJ1-6; clone size: -; V gene: TRBV30; CDR3 protein: CAWSRDMSSYNSPLHF
J gene: TRBJ2-1; clone size: -; V gene: TRBV3-1/TRBV3-2; CDR3 protein: CASSQFAGGYNEQFF
J gene: TRBJ1-1; clone size: -; V gene: TRBV27; CDR3 protein: CASSADSNLGTEAFF
J gene: TRBJ2-1; clone size: -; V gene: TRBV6-4; CDR3 protein: CASSVGQGNNEQFF
J gene: TRBJ1-2; clone size: -; V gene: TRBV27; CDR3 protein: CASSRTNLAEYGYTF
J gene: TRBJ2-5; clone size: few; V gene: TRBV29-1; CDR3 protein: CSGRERVETQYF
J gene: TRBJ1-1; clone size: -; V gene: TRBV7-9; CDR3 protein: CASSEIVGTEAFF
J gene: TRBJ1-3; clone size: -; V gene: TRBV3-1/TRBV3-2; CDR3 protein: CASSPNFIAGGNTIYF
J gene: TRBJ1-5; clone size: -; V gene: TRBV6-1; CDR3 protein: CASSERAFGSNQPQHF
J gene: TRBJ2-1; clone size: -; V gene: TRBV5-1; CDR3 protein: CASSPVSQGYNEQFF
J gene: TRBJ1-1; clone size: -; V gene: TRBV7-9; CDR3 protein: CASSLMNTEAFF
J gene: TRBJ2-7; clone size: -; V gene: TRBV18; CDR3 protein: CASSPAGGYEQYF
J gene: TRBJ1-1; clone size: -; V gene: TRBV10-3; CDR3 protein: CAISEADTEAFF
J gene: TRBJ1-2; clone size: -; V gene: TRBV7-2; CDR3 protein: CASSLEMANYGYTF
J gene: TRBJ2-7; clone size: -; V gene: TRBV5-1; CDR3 protein: CASSTDRVPYEQYF
J gene: TRBJ2-4; clone size: -; V gene: TRBV11-2; CDR3 protein: CASSLAGLAKNIQYF
J gene: TRBJ1-2; clone size: -; V gene: TRBV4-2; CDR3 protein: CASSLSGTDYGYTF
J gene: TRBJ1-2; clone size: -; V gene: TRBV19; CDR3 protein: CASSIGGRGNYGYTF
J gene: TRBJ1-5; clone size: -; V gene: TRBV5-8; CDR3 protein: CASSLWSGYDGPQHF
J gene: TRBJ1-1; clone size: -; V gene: TRBV29-1; CDR3 protein: CSFYRGLETEAFF
J gene: TRBJ1-2; clone size: -; V gene: TRBV2; CDR3 protein: CASSQGNYGYTF
J gene: TRBJ2-1; clone size: once; V gene: TRBV5-6; CDR3 protein: CASSPLQGAGNEQFF
J gene: TRBJ2-3; clone size: -; V gene: TRBV7-9; CDR3 protein: CASSATSGLLTDTQYF
J gene: TRBJ2-7; clone size: -; V gene: TRBV9; CDR3 protein: CASSVTGSSYEQYF
J gene: TRBJ1-5; clone size: -; V gene: TRBV24-1; CDR3 protein: CATSGGDSNQPQHF
J gene: TRBJ1-1; clone size: -; V gene: TRBV15; CDR3 protein: CATSAPQVEYTEAFF